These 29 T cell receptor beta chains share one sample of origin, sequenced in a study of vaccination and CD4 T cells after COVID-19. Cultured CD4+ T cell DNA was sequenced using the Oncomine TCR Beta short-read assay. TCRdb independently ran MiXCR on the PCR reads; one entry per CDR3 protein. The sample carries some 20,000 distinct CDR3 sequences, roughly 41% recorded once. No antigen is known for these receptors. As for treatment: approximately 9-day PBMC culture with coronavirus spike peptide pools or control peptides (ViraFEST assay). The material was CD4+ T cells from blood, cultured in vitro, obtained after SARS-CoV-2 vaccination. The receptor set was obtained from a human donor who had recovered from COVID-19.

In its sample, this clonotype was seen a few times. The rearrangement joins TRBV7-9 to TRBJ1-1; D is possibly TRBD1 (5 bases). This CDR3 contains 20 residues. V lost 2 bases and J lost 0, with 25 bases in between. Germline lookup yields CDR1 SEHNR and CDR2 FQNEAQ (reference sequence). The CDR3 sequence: CASSLIGRGLLVDMNTEAFF. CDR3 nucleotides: TGTGCCAGCAGCTTAATTGGGAGGGGTCTTTTGGTAGACATGAACACTGAAGCTTTCTTT.

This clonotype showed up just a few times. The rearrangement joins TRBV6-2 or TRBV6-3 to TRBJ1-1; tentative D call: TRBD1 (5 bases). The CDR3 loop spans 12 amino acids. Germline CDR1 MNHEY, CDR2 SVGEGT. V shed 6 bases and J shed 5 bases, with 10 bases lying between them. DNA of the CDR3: TGTGCCAGCAGAGACAGCATAACTGAAGCTTTCTTT. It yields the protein CASRDSITEAFF.

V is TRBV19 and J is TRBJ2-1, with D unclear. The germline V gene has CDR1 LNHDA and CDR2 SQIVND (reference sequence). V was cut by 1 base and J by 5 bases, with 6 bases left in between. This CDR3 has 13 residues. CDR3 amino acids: CASSIAKHNEQFF. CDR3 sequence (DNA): TGTGCCAGTAGTATAGCCAAGCACAATGAGCAGTTCTTC.

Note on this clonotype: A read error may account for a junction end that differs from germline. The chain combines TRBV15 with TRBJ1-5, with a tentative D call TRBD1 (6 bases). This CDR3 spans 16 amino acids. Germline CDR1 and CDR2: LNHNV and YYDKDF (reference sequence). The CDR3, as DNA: TGTGCCACCGGCAGAGATCCCTACAGGGGCAATCAGCCCCAGCATTTT. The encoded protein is CATGRDPYRGNQPQHF.

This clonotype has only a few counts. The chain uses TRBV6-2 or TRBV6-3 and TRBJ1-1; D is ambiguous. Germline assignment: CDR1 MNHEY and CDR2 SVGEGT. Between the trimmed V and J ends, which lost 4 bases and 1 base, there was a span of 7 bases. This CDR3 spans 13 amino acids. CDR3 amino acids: CASSSPENTEAFF. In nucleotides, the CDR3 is TGTGCCAGCAGTTCTCCGGAGAACACTGAAGCTTTCTTT.

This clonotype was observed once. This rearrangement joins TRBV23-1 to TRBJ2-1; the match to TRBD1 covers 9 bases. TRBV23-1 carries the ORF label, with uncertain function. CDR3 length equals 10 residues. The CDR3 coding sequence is TGCGGGGACAGGGCGTATGAGCAGTTCTTC. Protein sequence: CGDRAYEQFF.

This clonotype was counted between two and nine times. The DNA of the CDR3 is TGTGCCAGCAGCCGCTCAGGGGCCCTCGGGGATACGCAGTATTTT. The encoded protein is CASSRSGALGDTQYF. The chain is built from TRBV11-2 and TRBJ2-3, with D tentatively TRBD1 (6 bases). CDR1 SGHAT and CDR2 FQNNGV come from the germline V gene. This CDR3 spans 15 amino acids. V was pared by 5 bases and J by 6 bases, with 18 bases between.

The CDR3 nucleotides are TGTGCCAGCAGTTACACGAACACTGAAGCTTTCTTT. This encodes CASSYTNTEAFF. J is TRBJ1-1 and V is TRBV6-5; D remains ambiguous. The CDR3 totals 12 residues. CDR1 MNHEY and CDR2 SVGAGI come from the germline V gene. Trimming left V 2 bases short and J 1 base short, with 2 bases between.

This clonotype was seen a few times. Here the CDR3 reads CATSLGQGSYNEQFF. The CDR3 nucleotides are TGTGCCACCAGCCTGGGACAGGGGTCCTACAATGAGCAGTTCTTC. J is TRBJ2-1 and V is TRBV24-1; 10 positions agree with TRBD1. The length of the CDR3 is 15 residues. V trimming: 7 bases; J trimming: 1 base; junction bases outside the gene matches: 3. Germline values: CDR1 KGHDR, CDR2 SFDVKD.

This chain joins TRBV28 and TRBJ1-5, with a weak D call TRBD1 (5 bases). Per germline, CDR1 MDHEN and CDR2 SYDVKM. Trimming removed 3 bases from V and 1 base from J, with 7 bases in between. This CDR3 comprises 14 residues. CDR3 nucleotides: TGTGCCAGCAGTTTCGGGGGGAGCAATCAGCCCCAGCATTTT. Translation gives CASSFGGSNQPQHF.

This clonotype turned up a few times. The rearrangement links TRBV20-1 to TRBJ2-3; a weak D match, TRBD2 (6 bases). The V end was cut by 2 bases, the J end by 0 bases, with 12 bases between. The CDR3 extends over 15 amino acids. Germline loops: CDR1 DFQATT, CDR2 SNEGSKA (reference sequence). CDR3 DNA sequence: TGCAGTGCTAGATCTGGGGACTCTAGCACAGATACGCAGTATTTT. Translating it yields CSARSGDSSTDTQYF.

CDR3 sequence: CASSLGEGRNTIYF. The DNA of the CDR3 is TGTGCCAGCAGTTTAGGGGAGGGGAGAAACACCATATATTTT. The gene calls are TRBV12-3 or TRBV12-4 and TRBJ1-3; maybe TRBD1 (5 bases). Deletions cut 1 base from V and 5 bases from J, with 9 bases between. The CDR3 spans 14 residues.

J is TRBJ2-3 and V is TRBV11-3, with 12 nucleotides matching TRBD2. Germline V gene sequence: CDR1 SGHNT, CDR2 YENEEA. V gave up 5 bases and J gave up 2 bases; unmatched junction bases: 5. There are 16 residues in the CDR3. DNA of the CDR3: TGTGCCAGCAGCGCCCGGACTAGCGGGGACACAGATACGCAGTATTTT. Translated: CASSARTSGDTDTQYF.

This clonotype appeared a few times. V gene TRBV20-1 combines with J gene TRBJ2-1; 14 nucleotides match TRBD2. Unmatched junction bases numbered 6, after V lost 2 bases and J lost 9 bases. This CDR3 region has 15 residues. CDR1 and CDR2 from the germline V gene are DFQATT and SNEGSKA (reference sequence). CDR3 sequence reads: CSARPGLAGVSEQFF. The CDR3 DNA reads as TGCAGTGCTAGACCGGGACTAGCGGGAGTTTCTGAGCAGTTCTTC.

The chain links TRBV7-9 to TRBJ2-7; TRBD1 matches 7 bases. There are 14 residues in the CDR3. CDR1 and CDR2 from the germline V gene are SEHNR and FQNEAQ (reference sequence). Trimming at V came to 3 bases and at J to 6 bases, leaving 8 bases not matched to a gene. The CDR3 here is CASSFGKTGFEQYF. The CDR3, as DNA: TGTGCCAGCAGCTTTGGTAAGACAGGGTTCGAGCAGTACTTC.

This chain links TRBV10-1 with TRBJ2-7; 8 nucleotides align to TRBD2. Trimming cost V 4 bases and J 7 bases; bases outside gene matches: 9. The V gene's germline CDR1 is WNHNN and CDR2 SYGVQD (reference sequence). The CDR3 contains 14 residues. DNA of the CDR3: TGCGCCAGCAGTGGTAGCGGGATAGGGAGTGAGCAGTACTTC. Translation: CASSGSGIGSEQYF.

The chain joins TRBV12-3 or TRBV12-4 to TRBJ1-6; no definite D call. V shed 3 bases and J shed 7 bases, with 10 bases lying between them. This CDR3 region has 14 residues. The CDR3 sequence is CASSFRGSNSPLHF. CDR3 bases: TGTGCCAGCAGTTTCCGGGGTTCAAATTCACCCCTCCACTTT.

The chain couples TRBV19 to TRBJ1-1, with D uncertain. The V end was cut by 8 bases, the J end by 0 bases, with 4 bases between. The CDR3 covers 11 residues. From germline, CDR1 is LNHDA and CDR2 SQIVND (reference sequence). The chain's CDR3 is CASLVNTEAFF. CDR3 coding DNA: TGTGCCAGTTTGGTGAACACTGAAGCTTTCTTT. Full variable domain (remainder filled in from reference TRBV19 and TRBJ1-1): DGGITQSPKYLFRKEGQNVTLSCEQNLNHDAMYWYRQDPGQGLRLIYYSQIVNDFQKGDIAEGYSVSREKKESFPLTVTSAQKNPTAFYLCASLVNTEAFFGQGTRLTVV.

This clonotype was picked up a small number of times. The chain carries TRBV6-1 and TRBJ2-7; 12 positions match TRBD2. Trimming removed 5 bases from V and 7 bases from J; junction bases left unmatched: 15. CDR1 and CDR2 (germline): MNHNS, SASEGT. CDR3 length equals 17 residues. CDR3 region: CASSPGPGLAGGVEQYF. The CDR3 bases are TGTGCCAGCAGTCCCGGACCGGGACTAGCGGGCGGTGTGGAGCAGTACTTC.

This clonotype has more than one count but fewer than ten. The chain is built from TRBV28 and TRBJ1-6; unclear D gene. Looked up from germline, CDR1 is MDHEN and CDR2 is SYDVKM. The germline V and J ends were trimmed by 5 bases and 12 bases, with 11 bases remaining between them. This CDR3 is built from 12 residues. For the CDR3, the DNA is TGTGCCAGCAGTCCCAGGACTAGACCCCTCCACTTT. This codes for CASSPRTRPLHF.

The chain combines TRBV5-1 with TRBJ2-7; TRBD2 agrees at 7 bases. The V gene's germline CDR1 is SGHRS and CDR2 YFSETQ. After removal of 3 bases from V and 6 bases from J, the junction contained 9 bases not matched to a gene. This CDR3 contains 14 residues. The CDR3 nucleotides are TGCGCCAGCAGCTCGGGGGGAGCCAGTCGCGAGCAGTACTTC. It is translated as CASSSGGASREQYF.

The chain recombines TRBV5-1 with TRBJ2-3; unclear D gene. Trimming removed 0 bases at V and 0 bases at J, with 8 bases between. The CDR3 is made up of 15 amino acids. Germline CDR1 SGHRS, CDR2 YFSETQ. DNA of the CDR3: TGCGCCAGCAGCTTGGATAGCACTAGCACAGATACGCAGTATTTT. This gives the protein CASSLDSTSTDTQYF.

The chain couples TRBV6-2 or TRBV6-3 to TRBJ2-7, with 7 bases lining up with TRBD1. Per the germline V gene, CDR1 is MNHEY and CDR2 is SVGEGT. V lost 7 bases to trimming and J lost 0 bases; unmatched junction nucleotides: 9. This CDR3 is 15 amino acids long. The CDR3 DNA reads TGTGCCAGCAAGACCGGGACAGAACACTCCTACGAGCAGTACTTC. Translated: CASKTGTEHSYEQYF.

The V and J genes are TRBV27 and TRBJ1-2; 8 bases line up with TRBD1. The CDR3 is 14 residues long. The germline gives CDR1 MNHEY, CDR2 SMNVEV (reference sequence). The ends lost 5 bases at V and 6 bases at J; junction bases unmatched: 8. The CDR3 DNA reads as TGTGCCAGCAGTCCCAACCAGGGGGCGGATGGCTACACCTTC. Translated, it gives CASSPNQGADGYTF.

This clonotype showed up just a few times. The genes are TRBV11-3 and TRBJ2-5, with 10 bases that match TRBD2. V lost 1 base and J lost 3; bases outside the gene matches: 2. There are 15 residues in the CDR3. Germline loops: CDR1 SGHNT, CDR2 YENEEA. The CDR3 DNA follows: TGTGCCAGCAGCTTAGGACTAGCGGGCGAAGAGACCCAGTACTTC. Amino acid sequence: CASSLGLAGEETQYF. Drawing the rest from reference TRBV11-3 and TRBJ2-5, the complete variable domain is EAGVVQSPRYKIIEKKQPVAFWCNPISGHNTLYWYLQNLGQGPELLIRYENEEAVDDSQLPKDRFSAERLKGVDSTLKIQPAELGDSAVYLCASSLGLAGEETQYFGPGTRLLVL.

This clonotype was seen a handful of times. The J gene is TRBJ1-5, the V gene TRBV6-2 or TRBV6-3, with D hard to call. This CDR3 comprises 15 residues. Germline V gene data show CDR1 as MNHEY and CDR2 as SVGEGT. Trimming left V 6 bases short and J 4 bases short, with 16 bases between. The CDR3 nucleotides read TGTGCCAGCAGCCCAACGGCAGACGGTAATCAGCCCCAGCATTTT. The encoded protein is CASSPTADGNQPQHF.

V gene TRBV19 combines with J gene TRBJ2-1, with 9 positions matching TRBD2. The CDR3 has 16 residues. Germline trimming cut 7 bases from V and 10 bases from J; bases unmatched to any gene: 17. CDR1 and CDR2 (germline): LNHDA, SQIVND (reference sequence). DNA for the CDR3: TGTGCCAGTAATTCTAGCGGGGATCTCCCCGGCGGGGAGCAGTTCTTC. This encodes CASNSSGDLPGGEQFF.

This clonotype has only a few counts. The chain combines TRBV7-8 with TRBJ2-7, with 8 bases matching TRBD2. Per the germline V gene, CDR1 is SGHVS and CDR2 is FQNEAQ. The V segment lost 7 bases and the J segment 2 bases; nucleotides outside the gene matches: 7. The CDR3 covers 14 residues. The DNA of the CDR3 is TGTGCCAGCACTACAAGCGGGGGTACCTACGAGCAGTACTTC. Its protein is CASTTSGGTYEQYF. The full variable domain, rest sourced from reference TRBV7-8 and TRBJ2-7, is GAGVSQSPRYKVAKRGQDVALRCDPISGHVSLFWYQQALGQGPEFLTYFQNEAQLDKSGLPSDRFFAERPEGSVSTLKIQRTQQEDSAVYLCASTTSGGTYEQYFGPGTRLTVT.

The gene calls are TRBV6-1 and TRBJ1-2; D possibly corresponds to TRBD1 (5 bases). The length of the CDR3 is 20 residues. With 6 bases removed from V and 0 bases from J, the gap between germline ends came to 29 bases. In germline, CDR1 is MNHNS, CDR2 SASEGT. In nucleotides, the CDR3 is TGTGCCAGCAGCTTCACCAGAGAAGGTCAGGGCTCGGGAGCTAACTATGGCTACACCTTC. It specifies CASSFTREGQGSGANYGYTF.